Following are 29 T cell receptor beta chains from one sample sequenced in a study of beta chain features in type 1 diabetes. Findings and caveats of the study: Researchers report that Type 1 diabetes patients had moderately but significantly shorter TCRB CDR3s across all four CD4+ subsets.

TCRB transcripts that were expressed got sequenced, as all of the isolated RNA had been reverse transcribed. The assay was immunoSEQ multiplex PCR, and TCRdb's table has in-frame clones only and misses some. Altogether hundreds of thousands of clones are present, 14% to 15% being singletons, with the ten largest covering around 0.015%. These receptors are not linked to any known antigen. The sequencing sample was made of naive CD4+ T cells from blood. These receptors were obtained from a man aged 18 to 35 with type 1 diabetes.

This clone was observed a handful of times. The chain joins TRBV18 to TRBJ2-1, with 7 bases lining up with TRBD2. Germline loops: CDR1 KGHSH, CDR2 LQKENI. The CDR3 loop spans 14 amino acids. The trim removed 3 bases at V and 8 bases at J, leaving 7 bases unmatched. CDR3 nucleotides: TGTGCCAGCTCACCCTTTGGACTAGTCGATGAGCAGTTCTTC. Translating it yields CASSPFGLVDEQFF.

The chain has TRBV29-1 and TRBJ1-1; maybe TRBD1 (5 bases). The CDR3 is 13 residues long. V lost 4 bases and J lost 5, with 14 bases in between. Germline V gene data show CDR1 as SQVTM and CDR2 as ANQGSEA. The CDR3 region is CSVAWYGGTEAFF. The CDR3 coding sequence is TGCAGCGTTGCTTGGTACGGGGGGACTGAAGCTTTCTTT.

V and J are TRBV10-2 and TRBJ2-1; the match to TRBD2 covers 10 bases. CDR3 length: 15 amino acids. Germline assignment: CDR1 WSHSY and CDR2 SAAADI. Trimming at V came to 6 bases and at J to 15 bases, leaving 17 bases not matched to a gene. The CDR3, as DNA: TGCGCCAGCAGCCCCCTCGGAGCGGGGGGGCCCTCTAGGTTCTTC. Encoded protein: CASSPLGAGGPSRFF.

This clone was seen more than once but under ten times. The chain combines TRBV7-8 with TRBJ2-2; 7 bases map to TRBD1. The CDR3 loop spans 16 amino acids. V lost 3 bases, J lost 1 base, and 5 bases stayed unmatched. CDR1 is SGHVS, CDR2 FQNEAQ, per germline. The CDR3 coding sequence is TGTGCCAGCAGCTTGGGACAGCAGAAGAACACCGGGGAGCTGTTTTTT. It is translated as CASSLGQQKNTGELFF.

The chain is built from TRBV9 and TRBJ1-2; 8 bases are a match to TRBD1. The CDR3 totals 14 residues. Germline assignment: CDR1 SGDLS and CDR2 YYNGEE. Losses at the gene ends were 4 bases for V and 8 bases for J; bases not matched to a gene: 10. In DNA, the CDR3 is TGTGCCAGCAGCCTCGCGGGACAGGTGGGGGGCTACACCTTC. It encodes CASSLAGQVGGYTF.

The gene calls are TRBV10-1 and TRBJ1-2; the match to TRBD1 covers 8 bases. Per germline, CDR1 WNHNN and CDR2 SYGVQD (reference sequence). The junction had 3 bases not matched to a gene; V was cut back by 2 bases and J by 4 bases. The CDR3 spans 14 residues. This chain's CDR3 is CASSEQGASYGYTF. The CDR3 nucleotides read TGCGCCAGCAGTGAGCAGGGGGCTTCCTATGGCTACACCTTC.

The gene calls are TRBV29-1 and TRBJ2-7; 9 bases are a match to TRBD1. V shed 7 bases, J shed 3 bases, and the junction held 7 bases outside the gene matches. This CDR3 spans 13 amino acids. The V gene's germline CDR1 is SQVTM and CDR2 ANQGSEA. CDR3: CSAEVGQGYEQYF. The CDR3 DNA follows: TGCAGCGCTGAGGTGGGACAGGGCTACGAGCAGTACTTC.

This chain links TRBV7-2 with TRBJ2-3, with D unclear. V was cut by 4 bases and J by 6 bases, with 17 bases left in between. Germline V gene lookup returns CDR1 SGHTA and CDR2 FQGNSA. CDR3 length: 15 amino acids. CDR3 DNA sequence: TGTGCCAGCAGCTGGAGAAGTTCCACTGGGGATACGCAGTATTTT. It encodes CASSWRSSTGDTQYF.

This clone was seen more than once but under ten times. CDR3 region: CASSPPGHAQETQYF. DNA of the CDR3: TGTGCCAGCTCGCCGCCGGGACACGCACAAGAGACCCAGTACTTC. The chain uses TRBV18 and TRBJ2-5, with D maybe TRBD1 (6 bases). The CDR3 totals 15 residues. Trimming removed 6 bases from V and 2 bases from J, with 16 bases in between. Germline V CDR1 and CDR2: KGHSH, LQKENI.

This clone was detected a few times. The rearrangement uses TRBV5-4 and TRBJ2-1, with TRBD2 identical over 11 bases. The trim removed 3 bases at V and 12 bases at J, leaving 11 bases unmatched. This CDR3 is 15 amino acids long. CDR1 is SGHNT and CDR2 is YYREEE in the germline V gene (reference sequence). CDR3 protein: CASSSTSGNAAVQFF. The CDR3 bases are TGTGCCAGCAGCTCGACTAGCGGGAACGCGGCGGTGCAGTTCTTC. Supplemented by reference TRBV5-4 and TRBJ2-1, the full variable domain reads ETGVTQSPTHLIKTRGQQVTLRCSSQSGHNTVSWYQQALGQGPQFIFQYYREEENGRGNFPPRFSGLQFPNYSSELNVNALELDDSALYLCASSSTSGNAAVQFFGPGTRLTVL.

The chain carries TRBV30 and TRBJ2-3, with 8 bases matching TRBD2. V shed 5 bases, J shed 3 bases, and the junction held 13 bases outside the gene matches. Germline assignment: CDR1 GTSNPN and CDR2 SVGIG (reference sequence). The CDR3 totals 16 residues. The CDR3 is CAWASPGLGVTDTQYF. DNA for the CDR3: TGTGCCTGGGCCTCACCGGGACTAGGGGTGACAGATACGCAGTATTTT.

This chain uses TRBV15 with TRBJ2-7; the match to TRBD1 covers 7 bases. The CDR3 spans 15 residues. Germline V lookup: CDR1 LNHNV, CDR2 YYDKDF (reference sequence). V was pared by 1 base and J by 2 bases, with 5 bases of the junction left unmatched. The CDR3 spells CATSRAEGAAYEQYF. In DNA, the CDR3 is TGTGCCACCAGCAGAGCTGAGGGGGCTGCCTACGAGCAGTACTTC. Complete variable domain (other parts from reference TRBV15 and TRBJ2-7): DAMVIQNPRYQVTQFGKPVTLSCSQTLNHNVMYWYQQKSSQAPKLLFHYYDKDFNNEADTPDNFQSRRPNTSFCFLDIRSPGLGDTAMYLCATSRAEGAAYEQYFGPGTRLTVT.

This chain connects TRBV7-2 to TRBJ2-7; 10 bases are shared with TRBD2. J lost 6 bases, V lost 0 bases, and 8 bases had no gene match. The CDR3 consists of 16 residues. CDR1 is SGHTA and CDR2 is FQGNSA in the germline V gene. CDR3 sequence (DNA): TGTGCCAGCAGCTTAGCGGGCGGCCTAGCGGGAGTCGAGCAGTACTTC. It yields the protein CASSLAGGLAGVEQYF. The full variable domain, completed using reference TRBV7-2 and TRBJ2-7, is GAGVSQSPSNKVTEKGKDVELRCDPISGHTALYWYRQSLGQGLEFLIYFQGNSAPDKSGLPSDRFSAERTGGSVSTLTIQRTQQEDSAVYLCASSLAGGLAGVEQYFGPGTRLTVT.

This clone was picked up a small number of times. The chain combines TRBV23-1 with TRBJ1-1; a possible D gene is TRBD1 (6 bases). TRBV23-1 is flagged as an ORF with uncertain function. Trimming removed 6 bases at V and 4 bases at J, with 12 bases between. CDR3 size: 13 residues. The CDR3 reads CASRLGGATEAFF. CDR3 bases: TGCGCCAGCAGACTGGGGGGGGCCACTGAAGCTTTCTTT.

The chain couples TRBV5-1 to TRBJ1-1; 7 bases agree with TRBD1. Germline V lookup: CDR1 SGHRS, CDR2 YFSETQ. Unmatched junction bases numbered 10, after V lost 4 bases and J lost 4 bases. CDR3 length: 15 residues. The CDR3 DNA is TGCGCCAGCAGCCCGAGACAGGGTCGGGGCACTGAAGCTTTCTTT. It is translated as CASSPRQGRGTEAFF.

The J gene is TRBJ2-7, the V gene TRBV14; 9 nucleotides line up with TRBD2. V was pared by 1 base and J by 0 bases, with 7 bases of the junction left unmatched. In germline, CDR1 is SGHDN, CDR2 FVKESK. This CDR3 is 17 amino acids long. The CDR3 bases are TGTGCCAGCAGCCAAGTGTTTAGCGGGAGTGTCTCCTACGAGCAGTACTTC. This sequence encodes CASSQVFSGSVSYEQYF.

Here the CDR3 reads CASSSPSGTGNTGELFF. The CDR3 DNA follows: TGTGCCAGCAGCTCCCCCTCCGGGACAGGGAACACCGGGGAGCTGTTTTTT. The chain uses TRBV5-6 and TRBJ2-2, with 8 bases fitting TRBD1. Germline V gene lookup returns CDR1 SGHDT and CDR2 YYEEEE. The CDR3 loop spans 17 amino acids. The V and J ends lost 3 bases and 1 base, in that order; junction bases with no gene match: 8. The whole variable domain, filled in from reference TRBV5-6 and TRBJ2-2, reads DAGVTQSPTHLIKTRGQQVTLRCSPKSGHDTVSWYQQALGQGPQFIFQYYEEEERQRGNFPDRFSGHQFPNYSSELNVNALLLGDSALYLCASSSPSGTGNTGELFFGEGSRLTVL.

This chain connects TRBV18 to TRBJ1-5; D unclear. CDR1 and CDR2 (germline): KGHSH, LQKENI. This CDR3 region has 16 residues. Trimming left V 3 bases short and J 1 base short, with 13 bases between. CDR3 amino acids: CASSPGGSWSNQPQHF. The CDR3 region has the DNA TGTGCCAGCTCACCGGGAGGCTCCTGGAGCAATCAGCCCCAGCATTTT.

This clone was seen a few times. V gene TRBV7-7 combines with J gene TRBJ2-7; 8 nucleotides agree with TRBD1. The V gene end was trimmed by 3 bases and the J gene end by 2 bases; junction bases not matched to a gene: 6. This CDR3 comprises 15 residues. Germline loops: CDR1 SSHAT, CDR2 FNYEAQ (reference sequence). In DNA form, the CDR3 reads TGTGCCAGCAGCTTCCGAGGACAGGGTCCCTACGAGCAGTACTTC. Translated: CASSFRGQGPYEQYF.

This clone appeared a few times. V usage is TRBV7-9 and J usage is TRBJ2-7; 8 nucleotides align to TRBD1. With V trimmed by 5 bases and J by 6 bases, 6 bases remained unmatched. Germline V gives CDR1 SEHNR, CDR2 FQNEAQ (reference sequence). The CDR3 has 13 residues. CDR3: CASSERTGSEQYF. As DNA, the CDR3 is TGTGCCAGCAGCGAGCGGACAGGGAGCGAGCAGTACTTC.

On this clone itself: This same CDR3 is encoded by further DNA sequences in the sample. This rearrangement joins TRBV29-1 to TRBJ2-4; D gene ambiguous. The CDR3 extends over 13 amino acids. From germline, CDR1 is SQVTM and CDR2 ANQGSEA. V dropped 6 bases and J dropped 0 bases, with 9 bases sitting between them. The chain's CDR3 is CSVGLLAKNIQYF. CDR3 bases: TGCAGCGTCGGTTTACTAGCCAAAAACATTCAGTACTTC.

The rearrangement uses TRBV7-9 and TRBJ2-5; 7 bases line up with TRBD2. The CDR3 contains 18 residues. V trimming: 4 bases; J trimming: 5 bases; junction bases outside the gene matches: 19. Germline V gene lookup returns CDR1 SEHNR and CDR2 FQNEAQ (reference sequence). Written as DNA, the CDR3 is TGTGCCAGCAGCTGGGGGGGATCTAGCGTCGGGGCATTGGAGACCCAGTACTTC. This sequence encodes CASSWGGSSVGALETQYF. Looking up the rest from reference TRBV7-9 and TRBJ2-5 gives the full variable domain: DTGVSQNPRHKITKRGQNVTFRCDPISEHNRLYWYRQTLGQGPEFLTYFQNEAQLEKSRLLSDRFSAERPKGSFSTLEIQRTEQGDSAMYLCASSWGGSSVGALETQYFGPGTRLLVL.

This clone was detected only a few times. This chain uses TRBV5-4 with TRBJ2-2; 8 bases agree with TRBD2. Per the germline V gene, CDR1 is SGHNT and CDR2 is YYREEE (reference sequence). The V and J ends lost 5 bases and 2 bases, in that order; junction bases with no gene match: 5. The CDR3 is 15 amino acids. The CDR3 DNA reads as TGTGCCAGCAGTAAGCGGGAGATAAACACCGGGGAGCTGTTTTTT. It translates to CASSKREINTGELFF.

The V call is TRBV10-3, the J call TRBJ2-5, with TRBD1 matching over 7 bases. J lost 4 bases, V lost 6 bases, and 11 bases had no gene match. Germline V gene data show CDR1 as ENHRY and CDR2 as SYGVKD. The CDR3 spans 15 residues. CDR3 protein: CAIRKRQGIGETQYF. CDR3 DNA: TGTGCCATCAGAAAGAGACAGGGAATCGGAGAGACCCAGTACTTC.

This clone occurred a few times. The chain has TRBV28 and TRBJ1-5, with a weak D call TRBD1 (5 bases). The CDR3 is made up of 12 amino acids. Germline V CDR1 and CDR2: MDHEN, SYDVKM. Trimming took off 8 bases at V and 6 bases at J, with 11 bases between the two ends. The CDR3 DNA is TGTGCCAGCTCAGGGAATTCTCAGCCCCAGCATTTT. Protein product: CASSGNSQPQHF.

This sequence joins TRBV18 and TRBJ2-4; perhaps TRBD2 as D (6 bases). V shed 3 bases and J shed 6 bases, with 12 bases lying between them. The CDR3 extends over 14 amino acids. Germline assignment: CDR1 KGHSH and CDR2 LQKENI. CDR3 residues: CASSPGGALNIQYF. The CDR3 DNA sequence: TGTGCCAGCTCACCTGGCGGGGCTTTAAACATTCAGTACTTC.

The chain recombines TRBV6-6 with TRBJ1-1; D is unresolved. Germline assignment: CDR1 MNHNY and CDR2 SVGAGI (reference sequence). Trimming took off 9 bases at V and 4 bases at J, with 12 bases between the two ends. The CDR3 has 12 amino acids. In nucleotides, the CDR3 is TGTGCCAGTCTGAGGGAGGGCACTGAAGCTTTCTTT. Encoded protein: CASLREGTEAFF.

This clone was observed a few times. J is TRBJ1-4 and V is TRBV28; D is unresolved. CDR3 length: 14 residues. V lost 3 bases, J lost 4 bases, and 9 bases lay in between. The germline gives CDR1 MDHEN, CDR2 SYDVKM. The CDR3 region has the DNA TGTGCCAGCAGTTTTCACCGGGGTAATGAAAAACTGTTTTTT. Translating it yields CASSFHRGNEKLFF.

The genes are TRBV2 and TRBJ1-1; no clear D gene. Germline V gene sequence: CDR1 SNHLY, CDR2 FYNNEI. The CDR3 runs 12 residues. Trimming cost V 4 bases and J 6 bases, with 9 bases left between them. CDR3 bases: TGTGCCAGCAGTGTGGTCTCGGCTGAAGCTTTCTTT. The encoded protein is CASSVVSAEAFF.